This TCR beta chain was captured by sequencing in a study of CD8 T cells in Susac syndrome. The J segment lost 12 bases and the V segment lost 2 bases, leaving 10 bases of the junction unmatched. Germline CDR1 DFQATT, CDR2 SNEGSKA (reference sequence). The CDR3 is made up of 13 amino acids. Random hexamers served to reverse transcribe about 0.5 to 1 ug RNA. TCR beta CDR3 was amplified by immunoSEQ multiplex PCR. This amplification extended across 54 Vbeta and 13 Jbeta segments. One entry per CDR3 protein, called by TCRdb with MiXCR from the immunoSEQ multiplex PCR reads. This sample yields roughly 150,000 distinct CDR3 sequences, of which 85% to 95% are seen a single time; 0.2% to 0.25% belongs to the top ten. Sequencing of TCR beta covered CD8+ and CD4+ T cells obtained from blood. Patients with stable or active relapsing-remitting disease, all of them treatment-naive, made up the multiple sclerosis controls. TEMRA cells were FACS-enriched and CD8+ and CD4+ T cells negatively isolated.

The origin of this receptor is a human donor with multiple sclerosis. Sequencing input: CD8+ T cells from PBMCs. The chain is built from TRBV20-1 and TRBJ2-1; 7 bases match TRBD2. The CDR3 DNA reads TGCAGTGCTAGACCACCGGGTGGCGGGGGGCAGTTCTTC. Its protein is CSARPPGGGGQFF.